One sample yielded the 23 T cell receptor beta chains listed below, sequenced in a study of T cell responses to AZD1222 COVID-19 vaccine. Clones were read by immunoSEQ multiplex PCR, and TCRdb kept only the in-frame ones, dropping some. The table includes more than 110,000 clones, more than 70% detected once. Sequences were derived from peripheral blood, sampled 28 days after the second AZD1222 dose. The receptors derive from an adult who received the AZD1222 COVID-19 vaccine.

CDR3 sequence (DNA): TGTGCCAGCAGTTTTGGACAATTATCTTATCAGCCCCAGCATTTT. This sequence encodes CASSFGQLSYQPQHF. The chain employs TRBV28 and TRBJ1-5, with a possible D match to TRBD1 (5 bases). The CDR3 contains 15 residues. Trimming removed 3 bases at V and 5 bases at J, with 14 bases between. Germline values: CDR1 MDHEN, CDR2 SYDVKM.

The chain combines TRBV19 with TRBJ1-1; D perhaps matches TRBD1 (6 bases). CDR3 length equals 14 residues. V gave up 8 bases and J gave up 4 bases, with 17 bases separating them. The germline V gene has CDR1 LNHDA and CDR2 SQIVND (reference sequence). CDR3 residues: CASGQTGEGTEAFF. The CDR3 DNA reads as TGTGCCAGTGGCCAGACAGGCGAAGGCACTGAAGCTTTCTTT. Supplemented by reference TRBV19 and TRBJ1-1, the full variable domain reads DGGITQSPKYLFRKEGQNVTLSCEQNLNHDAMYWYRQDPGQGLRLIYYSQIVNDFQKGDIAEGYSVSREKKESFPLTVTSAQKNPTAFYLCASGQTGEGTEAFFGQGTRLTVV.

This chain's CDR3 is CASSSDPNTEAFF. CDR3 nucleotides: TGTGCCAGCAGCTCGGACCCGAACACTGAAGCTTTCTTT. This chain joins TRBV3-1 (or the pseudogene TRBV3-2) and TRBJ1-1, with D uncertain. The CDR3 loop spans 13 amino acids. V lost 5 bases, J lost 1 base, and 8 bases lay in between. CDR1 and CDR2 from the germline V gene are LGHDT and YNNKEL (reference sequence).

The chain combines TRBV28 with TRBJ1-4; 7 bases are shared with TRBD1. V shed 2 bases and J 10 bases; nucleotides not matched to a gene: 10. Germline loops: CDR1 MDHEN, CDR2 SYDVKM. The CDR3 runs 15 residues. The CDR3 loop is CASSLGETGKRKLFF. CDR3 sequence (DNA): TGTGCCAGCAGTTTAGGGGAGACAGGGAAAAGAAAACTGTTTTTT.

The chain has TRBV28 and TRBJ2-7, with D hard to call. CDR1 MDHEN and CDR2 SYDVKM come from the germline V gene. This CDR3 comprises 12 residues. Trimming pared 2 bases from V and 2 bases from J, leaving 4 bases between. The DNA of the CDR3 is TGTGCCAGCAGTTTAACTACCTACGAGCAGTACTTC. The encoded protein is CASSLTTYEQYF.

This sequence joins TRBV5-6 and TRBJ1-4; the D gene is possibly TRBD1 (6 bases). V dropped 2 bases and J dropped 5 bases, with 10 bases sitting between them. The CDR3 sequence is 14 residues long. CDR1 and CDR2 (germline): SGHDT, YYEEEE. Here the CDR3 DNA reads TGTGCCAGCAGCTTAGACAGGTGGAATGAAAAACTGTTTTTT. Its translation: CASSLDRWNEKLFF. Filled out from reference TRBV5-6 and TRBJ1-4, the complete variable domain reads DAGVTQSPTHLIKTRGQQVTLRCSPKSGHDTVSWYQQALGQGPQFIFQYYEEEERQRGNFPDRFSGHQFPNYSSELNVNALLLGDSALYLCASSLDRWNEKLFFGSGTQLSVL.

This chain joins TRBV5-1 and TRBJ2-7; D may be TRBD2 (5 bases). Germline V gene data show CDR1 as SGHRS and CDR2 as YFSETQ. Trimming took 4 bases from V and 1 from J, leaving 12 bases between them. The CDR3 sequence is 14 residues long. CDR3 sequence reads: CASSPAGGSYEQYF. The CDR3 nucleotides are TGCGCCAGCAGCCCGGCCGGCGGGTCCTACGAGCAGTACTTC.

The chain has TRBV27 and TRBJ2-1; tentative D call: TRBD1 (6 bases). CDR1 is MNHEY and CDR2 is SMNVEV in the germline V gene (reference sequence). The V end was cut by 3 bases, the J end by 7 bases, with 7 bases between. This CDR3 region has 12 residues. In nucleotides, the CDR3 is TGTGCCAGCAGTTTTCAGGGGAATGAGCAGTTCTTC. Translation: CASSFQGNEQFF.

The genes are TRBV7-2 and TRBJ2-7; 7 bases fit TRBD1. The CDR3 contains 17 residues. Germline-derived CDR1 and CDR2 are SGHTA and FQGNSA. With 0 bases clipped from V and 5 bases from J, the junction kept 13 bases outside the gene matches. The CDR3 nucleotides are TGTGCCAGCAGCTTAGCAGGATCGGTGGGACAGATCAACGAGCAGTACTTC. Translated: CASSLAGSVGQINEQYF.

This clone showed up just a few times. In nucleotides, the CDR3 is TGTGCCAGTAGTAACAGGGAGGATGAAAAACTGTTTTTT. It yields the protein CASSNREDEKLFF. The V and J genes are TRBV19 and TRBJ1-4; possible D gene TRBD1, 6 bases. CDR3 size: 13 residues. Germline CDR1 LNHDA, CDR2 SQIVND (reference sequence). The V end was cut by 4 bases, the J end by 6 bases, with 9 bases between. Looking up the rest from reference TRBV19 and TRBJ1-4 gives the full variable domain: DGGITQSPKYLFRKEGQNVTLSCEQNLNHDAMYWYRQDPGQGLRLIYYSQIVNDFQKGDIAEGYSVSREKKESFPLTVTSAQKNPTAFYLCASSNREDEKLFFGSGTQLSVL.

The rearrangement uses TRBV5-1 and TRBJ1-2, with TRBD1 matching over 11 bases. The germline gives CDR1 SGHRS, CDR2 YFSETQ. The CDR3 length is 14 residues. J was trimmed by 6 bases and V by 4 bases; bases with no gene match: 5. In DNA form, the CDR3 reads TGCGCCAGCAGCCTGGGACAGGGGGTCCATGGCTACACCTTC. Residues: CASSLGQGVHGYTF.

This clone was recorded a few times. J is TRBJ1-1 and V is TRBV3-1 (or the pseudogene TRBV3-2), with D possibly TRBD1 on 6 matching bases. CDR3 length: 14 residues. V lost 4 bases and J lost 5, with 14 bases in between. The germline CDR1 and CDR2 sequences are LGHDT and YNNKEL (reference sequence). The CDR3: CASSLQGGTTEAFF. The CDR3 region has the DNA TGTGCCAGCAGCCTACAGGGTGGCACGACTGAAGCTTTCTTT.

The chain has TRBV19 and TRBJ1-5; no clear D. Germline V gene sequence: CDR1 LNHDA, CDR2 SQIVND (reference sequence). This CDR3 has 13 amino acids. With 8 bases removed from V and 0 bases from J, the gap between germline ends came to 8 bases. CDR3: CASAPSSNQPQHF. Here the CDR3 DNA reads TGTGCCAGTGCACCCAGTAGCAATCAGCCCCAGCATTTT.

In nucleotides, the CDR3 is TGTGCCAGTAGTATGGGTCTAGCGTACGAGCAGTACTTC. Its protein is CASSMGLAYEQYF. The rearrangement joins TRBV19 to TRBJ2-7, with D tentatively TRBD2 (6 bases). This CDR3 region has 13 residues. Deletions cut 3 bases from V and 4 bases from J, with 10 bases between. Germline V lookup: CDR1 LNHDA, CDR2 SQIVND (reference sequence).

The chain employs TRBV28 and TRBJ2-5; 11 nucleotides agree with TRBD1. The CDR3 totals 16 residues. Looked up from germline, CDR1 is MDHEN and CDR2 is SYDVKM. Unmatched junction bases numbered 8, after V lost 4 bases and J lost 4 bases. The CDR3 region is CASSSPGTGGRETQYF. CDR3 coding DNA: TGTGCCAGCAGTTCCCCCGGGACAGGGGGGAGAGAGACCCAGTACTTC.

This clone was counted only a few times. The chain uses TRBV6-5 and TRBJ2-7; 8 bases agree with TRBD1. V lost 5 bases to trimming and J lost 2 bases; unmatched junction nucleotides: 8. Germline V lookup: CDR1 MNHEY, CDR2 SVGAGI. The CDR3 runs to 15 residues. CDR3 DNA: TGTGCCAGCAGTCAGCGACAGGGGCAGACCTACGAGCAGTACTTC. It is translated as CASSQRQGQTYEQYF.

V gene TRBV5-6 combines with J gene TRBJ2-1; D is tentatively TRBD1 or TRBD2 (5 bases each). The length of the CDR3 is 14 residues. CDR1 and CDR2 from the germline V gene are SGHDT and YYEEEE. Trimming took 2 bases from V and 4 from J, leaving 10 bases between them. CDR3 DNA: TGTGCCAGCAGCTTCCGGGGCCTATACAATGAGCAGTTCTTC. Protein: CASSFRGLYNEQFF. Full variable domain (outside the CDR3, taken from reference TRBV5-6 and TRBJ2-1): DAGVTQSPTHLIKTRGQQVTLRCSPKSGHDTVSWYQQALGQGPQFIFQYYEEEERQRGNFPDRFSGHQFPNYSSELNVNALLLGDSALYLCASSFRGLYNEQFFGPGTRLTVL.

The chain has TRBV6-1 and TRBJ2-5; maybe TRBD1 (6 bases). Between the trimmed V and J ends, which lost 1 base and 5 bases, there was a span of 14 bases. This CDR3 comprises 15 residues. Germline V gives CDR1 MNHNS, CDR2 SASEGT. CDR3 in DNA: TGTGCCAGCAGTGAAGAGAGACCCCAGGGGGAGACCCAGTACTTC. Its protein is CASSEERPQGETQYF.

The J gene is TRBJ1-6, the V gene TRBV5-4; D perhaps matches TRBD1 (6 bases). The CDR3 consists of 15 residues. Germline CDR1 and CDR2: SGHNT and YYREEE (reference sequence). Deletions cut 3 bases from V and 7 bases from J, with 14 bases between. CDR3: CASSSRGERNSPLHF. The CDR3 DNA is TGTGCCAGCAGCTCCAGGGGAGAGAGGAATTCACCCCTCCACTTT.

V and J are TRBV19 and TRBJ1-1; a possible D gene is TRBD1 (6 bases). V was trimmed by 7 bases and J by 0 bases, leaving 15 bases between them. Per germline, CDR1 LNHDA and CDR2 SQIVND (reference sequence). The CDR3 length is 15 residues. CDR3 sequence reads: CASTDGQGMNTEAFF. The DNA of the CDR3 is TGTGCCAGTACCGACGGCCAGGGGATGAACACTGAAGCTTTCTTT.

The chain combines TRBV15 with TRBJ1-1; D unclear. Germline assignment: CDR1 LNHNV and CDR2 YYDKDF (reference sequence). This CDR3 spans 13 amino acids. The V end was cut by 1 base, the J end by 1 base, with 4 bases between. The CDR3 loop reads CATSRVSNTEAFF. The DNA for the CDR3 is TGTGCCACCAGCAGAGTGTCGAACACTGAAGCTTTCTTT.

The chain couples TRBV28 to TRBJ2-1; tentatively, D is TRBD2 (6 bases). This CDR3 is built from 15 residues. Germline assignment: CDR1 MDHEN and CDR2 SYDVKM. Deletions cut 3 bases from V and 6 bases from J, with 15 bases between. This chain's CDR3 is CASSFQAGYSNEQFF. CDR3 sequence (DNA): TGTGCCAGCAGTTTTCAGGCGGGATACTCCAATGAGCAGTTCTTC.

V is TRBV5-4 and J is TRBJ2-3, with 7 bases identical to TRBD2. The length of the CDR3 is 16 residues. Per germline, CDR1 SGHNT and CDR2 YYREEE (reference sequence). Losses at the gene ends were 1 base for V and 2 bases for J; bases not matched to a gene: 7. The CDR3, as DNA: TGTGCCAGCAGCTTGCAGGCTAGCGGACTCACAGATACGCAGTATTTT. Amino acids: CASSLQASGLTDTQYF.